A single sample is the source of the 21 T cell receptor beta chains below, sequenced in a study of post-analysis software for immune sequencing data. The TCR beta cDNA libraries contained unique molecular identifiers. A single record per CDR3 protein comes from TCRdb applying MiXCR to the PCR reads. The repertoire holds hundreds of thousands of distinct CDR3 sequences, with around 64% as singletons. These receptors have no identified antigens. General study results and limits: Controls showed lower frequencies than patients for five TRBV segments, and TRBV5-6, TRBV5-1 and TRBV20-1 were among these.

The source material was blood. The receptors derive from a girl aged 2 to 10 with multiple sclerosis.

V gene TRBV20-1 combines with J gene TRBJ1-3; no firm D call. CDR1 and CDR2 from the germline V gene are DFQATT and SNEGSKA (reference sequence). Trimming removed 3 bases from V and 0 bases from J, with 6 bases in between. The CDR3 is made up of 13 amino acids. As DNA, the CDR3 is TGCAGTGCTAGCAGGATCTCTGGAAACACCATATATTTT. Amino acids: CSASRISGNTIYF.

This clonotype was counted between two and nine times. The chain joins TRBV5-7 to TRBJ2-7; a weak D match, TRBD2 (6 bases). TRBV5-7 is placed among ORFs of uncertain function. Trimming removed 0 bases from V and 3 bases from J, with 16 bases in between. The CDR3 has 16 residues. The CDR3 nucleotides are TGTGCCAGCAGCTTGGCCCGGGAGCGGGTCTTCTACGAGCAGTACTTC. Translating gives CASSLARERVFYEQYF.

This clonotype is a singleton in its sample. The rearrangement links TRBV7-3 to TRBJ1-1, with D unclear. This CDR3 is built from 14 residues. Trimming shortened V by 5 bases and J by 1 base, and 11 bases separated the two germline ends. Germline CDR1 reads SGHTA; CDR2 reads FQGTGA. CDR3: CASSVSSQNTEAFF. CDR3 nucleotide sequence: TGTGCCAGCAGCGTCAGTAGCCAGAACACTGAAGCTTTCTTT.

This clonotype has just a few counts. The CDR3 sequence: CASSLEGKNTEAFF. In nucleotides, the CDR3 is TGCGCCAGCAGCTTGGAGGGGAAGAACACTGAAGCTTTCTTT. V and J are TRBV5-1 and TRBJ1-1, with a tentative D call TRBD1 (5 bases). Germline CDR1 SGHRS, CDR2 YFSETQ. This CDR3 region has 14 residues. V was trimmed by 0 bases and J by 1 base, leaving 7 bases between them.

V and J are TRBV28 and TRBJ2-1; 15 nucleotides match TRBD2. This CDR3 comprises 16 residues. Germline lookup yields CDR1 MDHEN and CDR2 SYDVKM. V lost 6 bases to trimming and J lost 7 bases; unmatched junction nucleotides: 7. CDR3 residues: CASSSGGTSGRNEQFF. DNA for the CDR3: TGTGCCAGCAGCTCTGGGGGGACTAGCGGGAGGAATGAGCAGTTCTTC.

The chain recombines TRBV14 with TRBJ1-1, with D hard to call. The V gene's germline CDR1 is SGHDN and CDR2 FVKESK. CDR3 size: 14 residues. V lost 1 base and J lost 4, with 10 bases in between. For the CDR3, the DNA is TGTGCCAGCAGCCAAGCCGGGCGCCCCACTGAAGCTTTCTTT. Residues: CASSQAGRPTEAFF.

The rearrangement joins TRBV6-5 to TRBJ1-1, with D uncertain. Per germline, CDR1 MNHEY and CDR2 SVGAGI. The CDR3 is made up of 11 amino acids. V shed 2 bases and J shed 8 bases, with 6 bases lying between them. The CDR3 DNA sequence: TGTGCCAGCAGTTACGACGAGGAAGCTTTCTTT. This translates into CASSYDEEAFF.

This chain uses TRBV13 with TRBJ2-1; 12 nucleotides align to TRBD2. Germline values: CDR1 PRHDT, CDR2 FYEKMQ (reference sequence). This CDR3 contains 16 residues. Trimming removed 3 bases from V and 9 bases from J; junction bases left unmatched: 9. This CDR3 is CASSFDPTSGSVEQFF. The CDR3, as DNA: TGTGCCAGCAGCTTCGACCCGACTAGCGGGAGCGTTGAGCAGTTCTTC.

This clonotype was seen ten or more times. CDR3 amino acids: CASSQGDTQYF. The CDR3 bases are TGTGCCAGCAGCCAGGGAGATACGCAGTATTTT. The V call is TRBV4-2, the J call TRBJ2-3; no clear D. CDR1 and CDR2 from the germline V gene are LGHNA and YNFKEQ. V lost 3 bases to trimming and J lost 5 bases, with 3 bases between them. The CDR3 loop spans 11 amino acids.

This CDR3 reads CASSWFAGAISYNEQFF. For the CDR3, the DNA is TGTGCCAGCAGTTGGTTCGCGGGGGCCATATCCTACAATGAGCAGTTCTTC. The V and J genes are TRBV6-2 or TRBV6-3 and TRBJ2-1, with D possibly matching TRBD2 (7 bases). Germline loops: CDR1 MNHEY, CDR2 SVGEGT. Deletions cut 4 bases from V and 1 base from J, with 17 bases between. The CDR3 runs to 17 residues.

The V call is TRBV29-1, the J call TRBJ2-1; TRBD2 agrees at 9 bases. Trimming removed 7 bases from V and 9 bases from J; junction bases left unmatched: 10. The CDR3 covers 13 residues. Germline V gene sequence: CDR1 SQVTM, CDR2 ANQGSEA. The CDR3 DNA reads TGCAGCGCTTCCCGTGGGACTAGCCTTGAGCAGTTCTTC. Protein product: CSASRGTSLEQFF.

The chain carries TRBV5-1 and TRBJ1-1, with 7 nucleotides matching TRBD1. V lost 5 bases, J lost 1 base, and 23 bases stayed unmatched. This CDR3 spans 20 amino acids. Germline CDR1 is SGHRS and CDR2 is YFSETQ. CDR3 loop: CASSSGLNPGQSSGNTEAFF. The DNA for the CDR3 is TGCGCCAGCAGTTCGGGGCTGAACCCGGGACAGAGTTCCGGGAACACTGAAGCTTTCTTT.

V usage is TRBV2 and J usage is TRBJ2-3, with 7 bases that match TRBD1. The V segment lost 9 bases and the J segment 2 bases; nucleotides outside the gene matches: 14. The germline V gene encodes CDR1 SNHLY and CDR2 FYNNEI. The CDR3 extends over 16 amino acids. Written as DNA, the CDR3 is TGTGCCAGTTCCCCGACAGGGACGGTACCCACAGATACGCAGTATTTT. Protein product: CASSPTGTVPTDTQYF.

In this sample, this clonotype turned up a few times. V gene TRBV5-1 combines with J gene TRBJ2-5; no reliable D call. The CDR3 covers 13 residues. The germline V gene has CDR1 SGHRS and CDR2 YFSETQ. With 2 bases removed from V and 4 bases from J, the gap between germline ends came to 9 bases. The CDR3 nucleotides are TGCGCCAGCAGCTTAGGGCCGCCAGAGACCCAGTACTTC. Residues: CASSLGPPETQYF.

Remarks on this clonotype: A much larger clone differs by one base, so this may be a read error. The chain has TRBV6-4 and TRBJ2-3; 13 bases match TRBD2. The germline CDR1 and CDR2 sequences are MRHNA and SNTAGT. The CDR3 loop spans 15 amino acids. Germline trimming cut 2 bases from V and 4 bases from J; bases unmatched to any gene: 0. The CDR3 nucleotides read TGTGCCAGCAGTGACACTAGCGGGGGGGCAGATACGCAGTATTTT. Translation: CASSDTSGGADTQYF.

V gene TRBV5-1 combines with J gene TRBJ2-1; 9 bases are shared with TRBD2. J gave up 6 bases and V 4 bases, and 17 bases lay outside the gene matches. CDR3 size: 18 residues. The germline CDR1 and CDR2 sequences are SGHRS and YFSETQ. CDR3 protein: CASSRGLAIPSYINEQFF. Written as DNA, the CDR3 is TGCGCCAGCAGCAGGGGACTAGCTATCCCCTCATACATCAATGAGCAGTTCTTC.

This clonotype has more than one count but fewer than ten. The gene calls are TRBV29-1 and TRBJ2-1; TRBD1 matches 8 bases. Germline CDR1 and CDR2: SQVTM and ANQGSEA. The CDR3 spans 13 residues. Germline trimming cut 6 bases from V and 7 bases from J; bases unmatched to any gene: 8. The CDR3 here is CSVTGVPTNEQFF. The CDR3 DNA is TGCAGCGTGACAGGGGTCCCCACTAATGAGCAGTTCTTC.

The genes are TRBV11-2 and TRBJ2-1; 12 bases are shared with TRBD2. Per the germline V gene, CDR1 is SGHAT and CDR2 is FQNNGV. This CDR3 region has 21 residues. The J segment lost 0 bases and the V segment lost 5 bases, leaving 17 bases of the junction unmatched. The CDR3 is CASSNAYMGLAGRSSYNEQFF. CDR3 DNA: TGTGCCAGCAGCAACGCCTATATGGGACTAGCGGGTCGGAGCTCCTACAATGAGCAGTTCTTC. The variable domain in full, with the rest retrieved from reference TRBV11-2 and TRBJ2-1, is EAGVAQSPRYKIIEKRQSVAFWCNPISGHATLYWYQQILGQGPKLLIQFQNNGVVDDSQLPKDRFSAERLKGVDSTLKIQPAKLEDSAVYLCASSNAYMGLAGRSSYNEQFFGPGTRLTVL.

The chain recombines TRBV10-3 with TRBJ2-7, with TRBD2 matching 9 bases. Germline V gives CDR1 ENHRY, CDR2 SYGVKD. This CDR3 contains 14 residues. After removal of 5 bases from V and 3 bases from J, the junction contained 5 bases not matched to a gene. The DNA for the CDR3 is TGTGCCATCAGTTGGAAGCGGGAGGACTACGAGCAGTACTTC. It translates to CAISWKREDYEQYF.

The chain has TRBV5-1 and TRBJ2-1; 7 nucleotides match TRBD2. This CDR3 is 15 amino acids long. Germline V CDR1 and CDR2: SGHRS, YFSETQ. The trim removed 0 bases at V and 7 bases at J, leaving 7 bases unmatched. The CDR3 nucleotides read TGCGCCAGCAGCTTGGAGGGCGGGAGTCGGAATGAGCAGTTCTTC. Translated: CASSLEGGSRNEQFF.

V usage is TRBV2 and J usage is TRBJ2-1; D gene ambiguous. The CDR3 sequence is 12 residues long. Trimming shortened V by 1 base and J by 5 bases, and 3 bases separated the two germline ends. Germline V lookup: CDR1 SNHLY, CDR2 FYNNEI. CDR3 amino acids: CASSEGHNEQFF. DNA of the CDR3: TGTGCCAGCAGTGAAGGACACAATGAGCAGTTCTTC.